This is a list of T cell receptor beta chains from one sample in a study of regulatory T cells in long-lasting Graves disease. Via MiXCR, TCRdb re-called the multiplex PCR reads, giving one row per CDR3 protein. The sample consists of over 450,000 distinct CDR3 sequences, under 25% of them appearing once. Specimen: peripheral blood mononuclear cells (PBMCs), collected when the disease was refractory, from a patient treated with antithyroid drugs. These receptor sequences come from a female donor with Graves disease. CDR3s include the opening cysteine and the closing phenylalanine or tryptophan. D genes are given only for firm matches. Rows give clone size only sometimes, using once, few, many, or a class for an expanded clone.

v_call,j_call,d_call,clone_size,cdr3_aa,cdr3_nt
TRBV20-1,TRBJ2-5,TRBD2,many,CSARDPLAGEETQYF,TGCAGTGCTAGAGATCCACTAGCGGGGGAAGAGACCCAGTACTTC
TRBV3-1,TRBJ2-4,NA,many,CASSQGGEENIQYF,TGTGCCAGCAGCCAAGGAGGGGAGGAAAACATTCAGTACTTC
TRBV12-3/TRBV12-4,TRBJ1-4,NA,many,CASRRGDDEKLFF,TGTGCCAGCAGGCGGGGGGATGATGAAAAACTGTTTTTT
TRBV24-1,TRBJ2-5,TRBD1,many,CATSEATGSGETQYF,TGTGCCACCAGTGAAGCGACAGGGAGTGGAGAGACCCAGTACTTC
TRBV7-9,TRBJ2-5,TRBD2,few,CASSLTRTSGETQYF,TGTGCCAGCAGCTTAACAAGGACTAGCGGGGAGACCCAGTACTTC
TRBV19,TRBJ1-2,NA,NA,CASSISGGTNYGYTF,TGTGCCAGTAGTATATCCGGCGGAACTAACTATGGCTACACCTTC
TRBV27,TRBJ2-2,TRBD2,few,CASSLAGGRIGELFF,TGTGCCAGCAGTTTAGCGGGAGGTCGAATCGGGGAGCTGTTTTTT
TRBV24-1,TRBJ1-2,NA,many,CATSDWELQGYTF,TGTGCCACCAGTGATTGGGAGTTACAGGGCTACACCTTC
TRBV15,TRBJ1-5,NA,few,CATSRERDGQPQHF,TGTGCCACCAGCAGAGAAAGGGACGGTCAGCCCCAGCATTTT
TRBV5-1,TRBJ2-1,NA,NA,CASSLGIHNEQFF,TGCGCCAGCAGCCTCGGGATCCACAATGAGCAGTTCTTC
TRBV6-2/TRBV6-3,TRBJ1-1,TRBD1,NA,CASSYETGGTEAFF,TGTGCCAGCAGTTACGAAACAGGGGGTACTGAAGCTTTCTTT
TRBV6-9,TRBJ1-5,NA,few,CASSFLGKPQHF,TGTGCCAGCAGTTTCCTCGGTAAGCCCCAGCATTTT
TRBV19,TRBJ1-5,NA,NA,CASSPIADSNQPQHF,TGTGCCAGTAGTCCCATTGCAGATAGCAATCAGCCCCAGCATTTT